A single sample gave rise to the 3 T cell receptor beta chains below, sequenced in a study of coeliac disease. Profiled with immunoSEQ multiplex PCR; TCRdb holds only in-frame clones, not every one. The sample holds 4,000 to 5,000 clones, about 71% seen once. Material: lymphocytes from the gut lamina propria. The source is a man younger than 35 with celiac disease on a gluten-free diet.

The genes are TRBV29-1 and TRBJ2-7; the match to TRBD1 covers 7 bases. V shed 7 bases, J shed 5 bases, and the junction held 11 bases outside the gene matches. The CDR3 covers 13 residues. Germline V gene data show CDR1 as SQVTM and CDR2 as ANQGSEA. The CDR3 loop is CSAIEDRYDEQYF. The CDR3 coding sequence is TGCAGCGCCATTGAGGACAGGTACGACGAGCAGTACTTC.

This clone has only a few counts. The chain uses TRBV30 and TRBJ1-4, with D tentatively TRBD1 (6 bases). Trimming took off 5 bases at V and 7 bases at J, with 20 bases between the two ends. CDR3 length: 15 residues. Germline CDR1 GTSNPN, CDR2 SVGIG (reference sequence). CDR3 bases: TGTGCCTGGGAATTTTCGCAGGGGAAGGGTGAAAAACTGTTTTTT. It codes for CAWEFSQGKGEKLFF.

This chain uses TRBV27 with TRBJ1-2; the D gene is possibly TRBD1 (6 bases). The CDR3 runs 18 residues. Germline V gene sequence: CDR1 MNHEY, CDR2 SMNVEV (reference sequence). The V end was cut by 4 bases, the J end by 4 bases, with 25 bases between. The CDR3 DNA reads as TGTGCCAGCAGTTCCCGAGGTGCCAGGGGAAGTCGGAGCTATGGCTACACCTTC. It encodes CASSSRGARGSRSYGYTF.